The 15 T cell receptor beta chains in this list originate from one sample, sequenced in a study of blood T cell repertoires in COVID-19. The method was immunoSEQ multiplex PCR; TCRdb's version includes in-frame clones alone and lacks a portion of them. The repertoire has 50,000 to 70,000 clones, 88% of them found once; the top ten carry approximately 4.3%. Sequenced material: peripheral blood. All receptors come from a man in his sixties with acute or convalescent COVID-19.

This clone has a handful of counts. The genes are TRBV29-1 and TRBJ2-7; TRBD1 aligns across 8 bases. J was trimmed by 0 bases and V by 8 bases; bases with no gene match: 6. CDR1 is SQVTM and CDR2 is ANQGSEA in the germline V gene. This CDR3 is built from 13 residues. CDR3 sequence (DNA): TGCAGCCCAGGACAGGGAAGCTCCTACGAGCAGTACTTC. Translation: CSPGQGSSYEQYF.

CDR3 nucleotides: TGTGCCAGCAGTGATGGGACAGGGAATCAGCCCCAGCATTTT. Residues: CASSDGTGNQPQHF. The chain has TRBV2 and TRBJ1-5, with 9 nucleotides matching TRBD1. V lost 3 bases, J lost 4 bases, and 1 base stayed unmatched. The CDR3 has 14 residues. Germline V gives CDR1 SNHLY, CDR2 FYNNEI.

The J gene is TRBJ2-3, the V gene TRBV13; 7 bases match TRBD2. Germline V lookup: CDR1 PRHDT, CDR2 FYEKMQ (reference sequence). V dropped 6 bases and J dropped 1; count of bases not matched to a gene: 4. The CDR3 is 14 amino acids. CDR3 loop: CASSIAGRTDTQYF. The CDR3 DNA sequence: TGTGCCAGCAGTATAGCGGGCCGCACAGATACGCAGTATTTT.

The chain recombines TRBV7-3 with TRBJ1-6, with 7 bases lining up with TRBD1. Unmatched junction bases numbered 5, after V lost 6 bases and J lost 6 bases. The length of the CDR3 is 14 residues. Germline V lookup: CDR1 SGHTA, CDR2 FQGTGA. The CDR3 reads CASRSGGGNSPLHF. The CDR3 bases are TGTGCCAGCAGGTCAGGGGGAGGTAATTCACCCCTCCACTTT.

The J gene is TRBJ1-2, the V gene TRBV28; TRBD1 is a possible D gene (6 bases). V was pared by 7 bases and J by 5 bases, with 23 bases between. From germline, CDR1 is MDHEN and CDR2 SYDVKM. The CDR3 is made up of 16 amino acids. CDR3 DNA: TGTGCCAGCATCGGTTACAGGGAAGGGAGGGTTTATGGCTACACCTTC. It specifies CASIGYREGRVYGYTF.

The CDR3 coding sequence is TGTGCCAGCAGAAAGACGGGATGGAACACTGAAGCTTTCTTT. This sequence encodes CASRKTGWNTEAFF. The gene calls are TRBV28 and TRBJ1-1; D remains unclear. Germline assignment: CDR1 MDHEN and CDR2 SYDVKM. V was shortened by 6 bases and J by 1 base, with 12 bases between the two germline ends. CDR3 size: 14 residues.

V usage is TRBV20-1 and J usage is TRBJ2-7; 9 nucleotides line up with TRBD2. This CDR3 has 14 residues. CDR1 and CDR2 (germline): DFQATT, SNEGSKA (reference sequence). Losses at the gene ends were 3 bases for V and 6 bases for J; bases not matched to a gene: 9. Written as DNA, the CDR3 is TGCAGTGCTAGTGACTTTAGCGGGAGTCTCGAGCAGTACTTC. It encodes CSASDFSGSLEQYF.

The CDR3 nucleotides are TGTGCCAGCAGCCTCGGTGGGGGGGCCCAAGAGACCCAGTACTTC. This encodes CASSLGGGAQETQYF. The chain uses TRBV7-2 and TRBJ2-5; a weak D match, TRBD2 (7 bases). The CDR3 is made up of 15 amino acids. Germline-derived CDR1 and CDR2 are SGHTA and FQGNSA. Trimming pared 5 bases from V and 1 base from J, leaving 14 bases between. The variable domain in full, completed from reference TRBV7-2 and TRBJ2-5, reads GAGVSQSPSNKVTEKGKDVELRCDPISGHTALYWYRQSLGQGLEFLIYFQGNSAPDKSGLPSDRFSAERTGGSVSTLTIQRTQQEDSAVYLCASSLGGGAQETQYFGPGTRLLVL.

This clone was counted between two and nine times. This chain uses TRBV5-1 with TRBJ1-3, with D unresolved. Germline values: CDR1 SGHRS, CDR2 YFSETQ. The CDR3 extends over 16 amino acids. V lost 2 bases, J lost 0 bases, and 12 bases lay in between. CDR3 loop: CASSFVPGNSGNTIYF. The CDR3 DNA is TGCGCCAGCAGCTTTGTGCCGGGAAACTCTGGAAACACCATATATTTT.

This chain links TRBV19 with TRBJ2-3, with D maybe TRBD2 (6 bases). V was clipped by 6 bases and J by 1 base, with 14 bases between them. Germline V CDR1 and CDR2: LNHDA, SQIVND (reference sequence). There are 15 residues in the CDR3. The CDR3 nucleotides read TGTGCCAGTAGGCGGGGTAGCGGTCGCACAGATACGCAGTATTTT. It codes for CASRRGSGRTDTQYF.

The chain has TRBV18 and TRBJ2-7; D might be TRBD1 (6 bases). Germline V CDR1 and CDR2: KGHSH, LQKENI. The CDR3 runs 13 residues. Trimming cost V 3 bases and J 4 bases, with 10 bases left between them. CDR3 sequence (DNA): TGTGCCAGCTCACCGACAGGTCCGTACGAGCAGTACTTC. It translates to CASSPTGPYEQYF.

V gene TRBV28 combines with J gene TRBJ2-7; TRBD1 matches at 9 bases. CDR3 length equals 15 residues. Germline V CDR1 and CDR2: MDHEN, SYDVKM. J lost 7 bases, V lost 0 bases, and 7 bases had no gene match. The CDR3 DNA reads as TGTGCCAGCAGTTTATGGGGGACAGGGTCTCGGGAGCAGTACTTC. It codes for CASSLWGTGSREQYF.

V is TRBV9 and J is TRBJ1-1, with D maybe TRBD1 (5 bases). V lost 3 bases to trimming and J lost 5 bases, with 11 bases between them. The CDR3 has 13 amino acids. CDR1 SGDLS and CDR2 YYNGEE come from the germline V gene. The CDR3 DNA reads as TGTGCCAGCAGCGATCAGGGTGGGACTGAAGCTTTCTTT. Translated: CASSDQGGTEAFF.

This clone was counted only a few times. The chain carries TRBV18 and TRBJ1-3, with D perhaps matching TRBD1 (5 bases). The ends were cut back, 2 bases at V and 4 bases at J, with 15 bases in the middle. The germline gives CDR1 KGHSH, CDR2 LQKENI. This CDR3 has 16 amino acids. The CDR3 sequence is CASSPMVAGLGNTIYF. The CDR3, as DNA: TGTGCCAGCTCACCAATGGTAGCGGGGCTCGGAAACACCATATATTTT.

The rearrangement joins TRBV2 to TRBJ1-1; D call uncertain. CDR3 length equals 13 residues. The V end was cut by 6 bases, the J end by 2 bases, with 10 bases between. CDR1 and CDR2 (germline): SNHLY, FYNNEI. The CDR3: CASRTQGNTEAFF. CDR3 DNA sequence: TGTGCCAGCAGGACTCAAGGAAACACTGAAGCTTTCTTT.